These 16 T cell receptor beta chains were sequenced from one sample in a study of OX40 agonist ivuxolimab in advanced cancers. Here immunoSEQ multiplex PCR was the method, and the copy in TCRdb shows in-frame clones only, minus some. The data hold roughly 46,000 clones, with 91% observed a single time. The source material was CD4+ or CD8+ T cells sorted from blood, sampled in a trial of the OX40 agonist ivuxolimab. These receptors were taken from an adult with an advanced solid tumor such as melanoma, head and neck, liver or kidney cancer.

The chain couples TRBV5-6 to TRBJ2-4; 11 nucleotides line up with TRBD2. Germline CDR1 reads SGHDT; CDR2 reads YYEEEE. The CDR3 is 19 amino acids. V lost 6 bases and J lost 0; bases outside the gene matches: 14. DNA for the CDR3: TGTGCCAGCAAACCAACCGGGACTAGCGGCAACTTAGCCAAAAACATTCAGTACTTC. Translated, it gives CASKPTGTSGNLAKNIQYF.

This clone appeared a single time. The rearrangement uses TRBV27 and TRBJ2-1; 8 bases line up with TRBD2. This CDR3 spans 17 amino acids. Trimming cost V 1 base and J 4 bases; bases outside gene matches: 9. Germline CDR1 MNHEY, CDR2 SMNVEV (reference sequence). CDR3 region: CASSLWAGGPSYNEQFF. The CDR3 bases are TGTGCCAGCAGTTTATGGGCGGGAGGCCCCTCTTACAATGAGCAGTTCTTC.

The chain carries TRBV28 and TRBJ2-7; TRBD1 matches 7 bases. With 2 bases clipped from V and 3 bases from J, the junction kept 31 bases outside the gene matches. Germline CDR1 MDHEN, CDR2 SYDVKM. The CDR3 is 23 residues long. CDR3 DNA sequence: TGTGCCAGCAGTTTACGTGTATACGGTATTTTGGTGGATAGGCGGTGGGACAGCTACGAGCAGTACTTC. It specifies CASSLRVYGILVDRRWDSYEQYF. Complete variable domain (other parts from reference TRBV28 and TRBJ2-7): DVKVTQSSRYLVKRTGEKVFLECVQDMDHENMFWYRQDPGLGLRLIYFSYDVKMKEKGDIPEGYSVSREKKERFSLILESASTNQTSMYLCASSLRVYGILVDRRWDSYEQYFGPGTRLTVT.

The chain links TRBV29-1 to TRBJ2-7, with 8 bases that match TRBD1. With 2 bases clipped from V and 3 bases from J, the junction kept 6 bases outside the gene matches. The CDR3 contains 14 residues. In germline, CDR1 is SQVTM, CDR2 ANQGSEA. The CDR3 region has the DNA TGCAGCGTTGAAACGGCTGACAGGGGCTACGAGCAGTACTTC. Protein product: CSVETADRGYEQYF.

The V gene is TRBV5-1, the J gene TRBJ1-1, with D possibly TRBD1 on 5 matching bases. Trimming removed 1 base from V and 0 bases from J, with 7 bases in between. Germline loops: CDR1 SGHRS, CDR2 YFSETQ. The CDR3 is 14 residues long. This CDR3 reads CASSLLDMNTEAFF. The CDR3 DNA reads as TGCGCCAGCAGCTTGCTGGACATGAACACTGAAGCTTTCTTT.

The chain employs TRBV2 and TRBJ2-3; D possibly corresponds to TRBD2 (6 bases). V shed 2 bases and J shed 0 bases, with 12 bases lying between them. The CDR3 is 16 residues long. CDR1 and CDR2 (germline): SNHLY, FYNNEI. CDR3: CASSEWASESTDTQYF. DNA for the CDR3: TGTGCCAGCAGTGAATGGGCTAGCGAGAGCACAGATACGCAGTATTTT.

The J gene is TRBJ1-3, the V gene TRBV25-1, with D tentatively TRBD1 (6 bases). The germline V gene encodes CDR1 MGHDK and CDR2 SYGVNS. Trimming removed 6 bases at V and 0 bases at J, with 9 bases between. CDR3 length equals 14 residues. CDR3 amino acids: CASRDSSSGNTIYF. The CDR3 DNA follows: TGTGCCAGCAGGGACAGTTCCTCTGGAAACACCATATATTTT. Full variable domain (missing parts from reference TRBV25-1 and TRBJ1-3): EADIYQTPRYLVIGTGKKITLECSQTMGHDKMYWYQQDPGMELHLIHYSYGVNSTEKGDLSSESTVSRIRTEHFPLTLESARPSHTSQYLCASRDSSSGNTIYFGEGSWLTVV.

This clone was recorded once. CDR3 bases: TGTGCCAGCAGCTGGGGAGGCCCTCTGACTAGTAGGGGCGGGGAGCTGTTTTTT. Protein sequence: CASSWGGPLTSRGGELFF. This chain uses TRBV11-2 with TRBJ2-2, with a possible D match to TRBD2 (6 bases). CDR1 and CDR2 from the germline V gene are SGHAT and FQNNGV. The V gene lost 4 bases and the J gene lost 7 bases, with 25 bases spanning the gap. This CDR3 has 18 residues.

The genes are TRBV6-5 and TRBJ2-7, with 9 bases identical to TRBD1. CDR3 length: 13 amino acids. Germline CDR1 reads MNHEY; CDR2 reads SVGAGI. The junction had 12 bases not matched to a gene; V was cut back by 9 bases and J by 9 bases. In DNA, the CDR3 is TGTGCCAGGCTACAGGGGGCGGAGGTCGGGCAGTACGTC. This sequence encodes CARLQGAEVGQYV.

The chain links TRBV5-4 to TRBJ1-2; 7 bases are a match to TRBD1. V was clipped by 4 bases and J by 4 bases; unmatched bases: 4. Germline CDR1 reads SGHNT; CDR2 reads YYREEE (reference sequence). CDR3 length equals 13 residues. The CDR3 loop reads CASSTGTVYGYTF. For the CDR3, the DNA is TGTGCCAGCAGCACCGGGACAGTCTATGGCTACACCTTC.

This rearrangement joins TRBV28 to TRBJ1-1; the D gene is possibly TRBD1 (5 bases). V lost 3 bases and J lost 3, with 11 bases in between. The CDR3 runs to 14 residues. Per the germline V gene, CDR1 is MDHEN and CDR2 is SYDVKM. The CDR3 DNA reads TGTGCCAGCAGTTTTTTTGAGGGACACACTGAAGCTTTCTTT. Translation gives CASSFFEGHTEAFF.

The gene calls are TRBV6-1 and TRBJ2-7; D is unresolved. Trimming left V 2 bases short and J 1 base short, with 9 bases between. The CDR3 totals 14 residues. The germline V gene has CDR1 MNHNS and CDR2 SASEGT. CDR3 sequence (DNA): TGTGCCAGCAGTGAATGGGAAGAGTCCTACGAGCAGTACGTC. It codes for CASSEWEESYEQYV.

This clone was recorded once. This rearrangement joins TRBV19 to TRBJ1-5, with 7 bases matching TRBD1. Germline V gene sequence: CDR1 LNHDA, CDR2 SQIVND (reference sequence). CDR3 length: 15 amino acids. V was pared by 3 bases and J by 5 bases, with 7 bases of the junction left unmatched. Written as DNA, the CDR3 is TGTGCCAGTAGTATCCGGCAAGGGGGCGATCAGCCCCAGCATTTT. This codes for CASSIRQGGDQPQHF. Full variable domain (rest looked up from reference TRBV19 and TRBJ1-5): DGGITQSPKYLFRKEGQNVTLSCEQNLNHDAMYWYRQDPGQGLRLIYYSQIVNDFQKGDIAEGYSVSREKKESFPLTVTSAQKNPTAFYLCASSIRQGGDQPQHFGDGTRLSIL.

This clone turned up a few times. The chain uses TRBV19 and TRBJ2-1; 11 bases match TRBD2. The V segment lost 2 bases and the J segment 9 bases; nucleotides outside the gene matches: 3. This CDR3 is 14 amino acids long. The germline CDR1 and CDR2 sequences are LNHDA and SQIVND (reference sequence). The CDR3 DNA reads TGTGCCAGTAGTATACAACTAGCGGGGGTTGAGCAGTTCTTC. It is translated as CASSIQLAGVEQFF.

This clone came up a few times. The chain is built from TRBV6-6 and TRBJ2-1; TRBD2 aligns across 13 bases. The J segment lost 7 bases and the V segment lost 10 bases, leaving 7 bases of the junction unmatched. The germline V gene has CDR1 MNHNY and CDR2 SVGAGI (reference sequence). The CDR3 is 14 residues long. The chain's CDR3 is CAIEPGLAGNEQFF. Here the CDR3 DNA reads TGTGCCATCGAACCGGGACTAGCGGGGAATGAGCAGTTCTTC.

The chain couples TRBV27 to TRBJ1-1; D unclear. CDR1 MNHEY and CDR2 SMNVEV come from the germline V gene (reference sequence). The CDR3 has 13 residues. The V end lost 5 bases, the J end lost 1 base, and 8 bases lay between the germline ends. Here the CDR3 DNA reads TGTGCCAGCAGTGTTTCACAGAACACTGAAGCTTTCTTT. Protein: CASSVSQNTEAFF.